This T cell receptor beta chain was found in a study of early T cells in non-severe SARS-CoV-2 infection. Each single cDNA molecule received a unique molecular identifier. TCRdb analysed the 5' RACE reads with MiXCR anew, one entry per CDR3 protein. The sample lists 85,000 to 100,000 distinct CDR3 sequences; more than 9.5% were seen once. A few counts support this clonotype. This receptor was taken from an adult who was a healthcare worker with PCR-confirmed SARS-CoV-2 infection or an uninfected control (not recorded which). The source was whole blood, collected at baseline.

The CDR3 coding sequence is TGCAGTGCTAGAGTGAAGACTAACTACGAGCAGTACTTC. Translation: CSARVKTNYEQYF. The chain couples TRBV20-1 to TRBJ2-7; D perhaps matches TRBD2 (5 bases). The CDR3 has 13 amino acids. V lost 1 base, J lost 3 bases, and 10 bases lay in between. Germline CDR1 DFQATT, CDR2 SNEGSKA (reference sequence).